This T cell receptor (beta chain) was captured by sequencing in a study of neurological immune-mediated disorders. Germline CDR1 and CDR2: LNHNV and YYDKDF (reference sequence). There are 14 residues in the CDR3. Time point of the sample: longitudinal time-point 3. The cDNA was generated through 5'RACE incorporating 10-nucleotide random UMIs. TCRdb called the 5' RACE reads again in MiXCR, with one record for every CDR3 protein. The sample has about 99,000 distinct CDR3 sequences, about 10% seen once. General study results and limits: Expansion of TCR clones was greatest in HTLV-1-associated myelopathy and smallest in multiple sclerosis, where it fell below that of healthy controls. Private repertoires in all groups were suggested by the absence of shared CDR3 amino acid sequences among expanded clones across subjects.

This clonotype was recorded at least ten times. Its target is not known. The receptor was derived from a female donor with HTLV-1-associated myelopathy (HAM/TSP). Sequenced input: PBMCs. This chain links TRBV15 with TRBJ2-1; 9 nucleotides match TRBD2. The chain's CDR3 is CATRGTSPYNEQFF. DNA for the CDR3: TGTGCTACCCGGGGGACTAGCCCGTACAATGAGCAGTTCTTC. The whole variable domain, filled in from reference TRBV15 and TRBJ2-1, reads DAMVIQNPRYQVTQFGKPVTLSCSQTLNHNVMYWYQQKSSQAPKLLFHYYDKDFNNEADTPDNFQSRRPNTSFCFLDIRSPGLGDTAMYLCATRGTSPYNEQFFGPGTRLTVL.